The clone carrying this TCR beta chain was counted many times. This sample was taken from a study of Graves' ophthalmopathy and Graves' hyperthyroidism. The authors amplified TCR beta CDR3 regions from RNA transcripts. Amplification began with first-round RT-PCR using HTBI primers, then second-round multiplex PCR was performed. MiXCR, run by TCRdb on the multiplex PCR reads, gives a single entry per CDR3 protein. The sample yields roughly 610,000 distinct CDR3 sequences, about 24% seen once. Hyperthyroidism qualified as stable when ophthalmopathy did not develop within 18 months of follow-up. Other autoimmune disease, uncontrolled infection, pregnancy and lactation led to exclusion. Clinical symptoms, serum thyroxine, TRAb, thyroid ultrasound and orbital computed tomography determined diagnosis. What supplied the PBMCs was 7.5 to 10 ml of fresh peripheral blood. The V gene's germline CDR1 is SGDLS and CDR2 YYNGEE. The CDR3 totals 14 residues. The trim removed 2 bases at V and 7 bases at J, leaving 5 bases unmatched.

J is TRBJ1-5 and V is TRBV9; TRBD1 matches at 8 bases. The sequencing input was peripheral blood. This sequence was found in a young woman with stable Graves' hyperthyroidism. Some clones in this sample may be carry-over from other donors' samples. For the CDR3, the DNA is TGTGCCAGCAGCGTCGGACAGGGCTCACAGCCCCAGCATTTT. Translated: CASSVGQGSQPQHF.